Below, 31 T cell receptor beta chains from the same sample are listed, as sequenced in a study of T cell changes during pregnancy in multiple sclerosis. Sequenced by immunoSEQ multiplex PCR; TCRdb stores in-frame clones only, minus some. This table has some 87,000 clones, roughly 95% appearing once. Sequences were derived from peripheral blood, sampled in the second trimester of pregnancy. The receptors stem from a female donor with multiple sclerosis, enrolled in a pregnancy study.

This chain links TRBV30 with TRBJ1-1; tentative D call: TRBD1 (5 bases). V lost 0 bases to trimming and J lost 4 bases, with 9 bases between them. Per the germline V gene, CDR1 is GTSNPN and CDR2 is SVGIG (reference sequence). The CDR3 sequence is 13 residues long. CDR3 sequence reads: CAWSVIRGTEAFF. The CDR3 DNA sequence: TGTGCCTGGAGTGTAATAAGGGGCACTGAAGCTTTCTTT.

This clone was observed once. The chain couples TRBV29-1 to TRBJ1-2; 8 bases are shared with TRBD1. The CDR3 runs 15 residues. The V gene end was trimmed by 1 base and the J gene end by 3 bases; junction bases not matched to a gene: 7. Germline CDR1 is SQVTM and CDR2 is ANQGSEA. The CDR3 bases are TGCAGCGTTGAAGTTATCAGGGGGCGCGACTATGGCTACACCTTC. It encodes CSVEVIRGRDYGYTF.

CDR3 region: CASSSAGVSYEQYF. The CDR3 nucleotides are TGTGCCAGTAGTAGCGCAGGGGTTTCCTACGAGCAGTACTTC. The chain links TRBV19 to TRBJ2-7, with a possible D match to TRBD1 (6 bases). The CDR3 consists of 14 residues. Germline V gene data show CDR1 as LNHDA and CDR2 as SQIVND (reference sequence). V dropped 4 bases and J dropped 1 base, with 11 bases sitting between them.

The V call is TRBV18, the J call TRBJ2-5, with D possibly TRBD1 on 6 matching bases. The V gene's germline CDR1 is KGHSH and CDR2 LQKENI. The CDR3 runs to 15 residues. The V end lost 5 bases, the J end lost 4 bases, and 17 bases lay between the germline ends. CDR3 sequence: CASSAQTGNPETQYF. CDR3 coding DNA: TGTGCCAGCTCAGCACAAACAGGGAATCCAGAGACCCAGTACTTC.

The CDR3 here is CASSAGLAGEGEQFF. Here the CDR3 DNA reads TGTGCCAGCAGCGCCGGACTAGCGGGAGAGGGTGAGCAGTTCTTC. V is TRBV9 and J is TRBJ2-1; 13 nucleotides line up with TRBD2. Trimming cost V 3 bases and J 9 bases; bases outside gene matches: 6. Per germline, CDR1 SGDLS and CDR2 YYNGEE. The CDR3 is made up of 15 amino acids. The full variable domain, rest sourced from reference TRBV9 and TRBJ2-1, is DSGVTQTPKHLITATGQRVTLRCSPRSGDLSVYWYQQSLDQGLQFLIQYYNGEERAKGNILERFSAQQFPDLHSELNLSSLELGDSALYFCASSAGLAGEGEQFFGPGTRLTVL.

This chain joins TRBV6-5 and TRBJ2-1, with unresolved D. CDR1 and CDR2 from the germline V gene are MNHEY and SVGAGI. The V end was cut by 0 bases, the J end by 7 bases, with 7 bases between. The CDR3 consists of 13 residues. This chain's CDR3 is CASSYSTGNEQFF. The CDR3 DNA sequence: TGTGCCAGCAGTTACTCAACGGGTAATGAGCAGTTCTTC.

The J gene is TRBJ2-7, the V gene TRBV4-1; 8 bases align to TRBD1. This CDR3 spans 14 amino acids. The V gene's germline CDR1 is MGHRA and CDR2 YSYEKL. V lost 3 bases, J lost 5 bases, and 6 bases stayed unmatched. CDR3 in DNA: TGCGCCAGCAGCCAGCCCGGACAGGGCCACGAGCAGTACTTC. It encodes CASSQPGQGHEQYF.

The chain has TRBV6-5 and TRBJ1-2; TRBD1 matches 7 bases. This CDR3 is built from 15 residues. Losses at the gene ends were 3 bases for V and 6 bases for J; bases not matched to a gene: 10. Germline lookup yields CDR1 MNHEY and CDR2 SVGAGI. The CDR3 DNA is TGTGCCAGCAGTTATTACCACCGACAGGGTGATGGCTACACCTTC. Its protein is CASSYYHRQGDGYTF.

The V call is TRBV5-1, the J call TRBJ2-7, with TRBD2 identical over 10 bases. Per germline, CDR1 SGHRS and CDR2 YFSETQ. J gave up 6 bases and V 4 bases, and 7 bases lay outside the gene matches. The CDR3 covers 14 residues. In DNA, the CDR3 is TGCGCCAGCAGCCCGTCTAGCGGGGGACCCGAGCAGTACTTC. Its protein is CASSPSSGGPEQYF.

This clone is a singleton in its sample. The chain combines TRBV7-9 with TRBJ1-2; the match to TRBD1 covers 8 bases. This CDR3 is built from 12 residues. V trimming: 6 bases; J trimming: 8 bases; junction bases outside the gene matches: 5. The germline CDR1 and CDR2 sequences are SEHNR and FQNEAQ (reference sequence). CDR3 protein: CASRGQGEGYTF. The CDR3 DNA is TGTGCCAGCAGAGGACAGGGTGAGGGCTACACCTTC.

V gene TRBV13 combines with J gene TRBJ1-5; D is possibly TRBD1 (5 bases). Germline V CDR1 and CDR2: PRHDT, FYEKMQ (reference sequence). Trimming removed 2 bases from V and 4 bases from J, with 15 bases in between. The CDR3 runs to 16 residues. This chain's CDR3 is CASSLREGNSNQPQHF. As DNA, the CDR3 is TGTGCCAGCAGCTTAAGGGAGGGGAATAGTAATCAGCCCCAGCATTTT.

The chain carries TRBV4-2 and TRBJ2-4, with D tentatively TRBD2 (5 bases). CDR3 length equals 11 residues. The V gene lost 1 base and the J gene lost 11 bases, with 6 bases spanning the gap. The germline CDR1 and CDR2 sequences are LGHNA and YNFKEQ. The CDR3 DNA is TGTGCCAGCAGCCAAGGGACTGTTCAGTACTTC. Its translation: CASSQGTVQYF.

This clone was recorded a few times. This chain joins TRBV5-6 and TRBJ1-4; weak D call: TRBD1 (5 bases). Trimming took 0 bases from V and 11 from J, leaving 14 bases between them. The germline V gene encodes CDR1 SGHDT and CDR2 YYEEEE. This CDR3 has 14 amino acids. This chain's CDR3 is CASSLAAGRRKLFF. The CDR3 coding sequence is TGTGCCAGCAGCTTGGCCGCAGGGCGGCGGAAACTGTTTTTT.

This clone is a singleton in its sample. J is TRBJ2-7 and V is TRBV7-2; the D gene is possibly TRBD2 (7 bases). The CDR3 consists of 14 residues. V shed 4 bases and J shed 6 bases, with 16 bases lying between them. The germline gives CDR1 SGHTA, CDR2 FQGNSA. The CDR3 nucleotides read TGTGCCAGCAGCTCTCGCGCGCGGGGGCCCGAGCAGTACTTC. Its protein product is CASSSRARGPEQYF.

The J gene is TRBJ2-2, the V gene TRBV9; TRBD2 matches 7 bases. The CDR3 totals 15 residues. Germline-derived CDR1 and CDR2 are SGDLS and YYNGEE. Losses at the gene ends were 1 base for V and 6 bases for J; bases not matched to a gene: 6. CDR3 region: CASSVTAGVAGELFF. The CDR3 DNA reads TGTGCCAGCAGCGTAACTGCGGGAGTAGCCGGGGAGCTGTTTTTT.

J is TRBJ2-2 and V is TRBV11-2, with 8 bases aligning to TRBD1. Germline CDR1 and CDR2: SGHAT and FQNNGV. The CDR3 runs to 15 residues. After removal of 3 bases from V and 7 bases from J, the junction contained 7 bases not matched to a gene. CDR3 nucleotide sequence: TGTGCCAGCAGCTTCGGTCAGGGGGCCAGCGGGGAGCTGTTTTTT. This sequence encodes CASSFGQGASGELFF.

J is TRBJ2-2 and V is TRBV7-2; D ambiguous. Trimming pared 1 base from V and 4 bases from J, leaving 16 bases between. Germline V gives CDR1 SGHTA, CDR2 FQGNSA. This CDR3 comprises 17 residues. The CDR3: CASSLGSFTGATGELFF. In nucleotides, the CDR3 is TGTGCCAGCAGCTTAGGTTCGTTTACGGGTGCCACCGGGGAGCTGTTTTTT.

The sample holds one count of this clone. This sequence joins TRBV6-1 and TRBJ2-1; 7 nucleotides match TRBD1. Trimming at V came to 2 bases and at J to 5 bases, leaving 3 bases not matched to a gene. The length of the CDR3 is 14 residues. Germline CDR1 MNHNS, CDR2 SASEGT. CDR3 protein: CASSEPDRDNEQFF. In DNA form, the CDR3 reads TGTGCCAGCAGTGAACCCGACAGGGACAATGAGCAGTTCTTC.

The J gene is TRBJ2-7, the V gene TRBV2; 9 nucleotides agree with TRBD2. CDR1 is SNHLY and CDR2 is FYNNEI in the germline V gene. The V and J ends lost 4 bases and 2 bases, in that order; junction bases with no gene match: 3. This CDR3 has 14 amino acids. Here the CDR3 reads CASSGSGRTYEQYF. The DNA of the CDR3 is TGTGCCAGCAGTGGGAGCGGGAGGACCTACGAGCAGTACTTC.

This sequence joins TRBV7-9 and TRBJ2-5; 10 bases map to TRBD2. V trimming: 4 bases; J trimming: 1 base; junction bases outside the gene matches: 6. Per germline, CDR1 SEHNR and CDR2 FQNEAQ (reference sequence). This CDR3 has 16 amino acids. The CDR3 DNA reads as TGTGCCAGCAGCTATCGGACTAGCGGACCCCAAGAGACCCAGTACTTC. Translation gives CASSYRTSGPQETQYF.

J is TRBJ2-7 and V is TRBV19; 11 bases align to TRBD1. The CDR3 length is 15 residues. Germline V lookup: CDR1 LNHDA, CDR2 SQIVND (reference sequence). Trimming cost V 3 bases and J 0 bases; bases outside gene matches: 1. As DNA, the CDR3 is TGTGCCAGTAGTATGGGGACAGGGGGCTCCTACGAGCAGTACTTC. This encodes CASSMGTGGSYEQYF.

The chain employs TRBV19 and TRBJ2-7, with D perhaps TRBD2 (6 bases). The CDR3 covers 13 residues. The ends were cut back, 4 bases at V and 2 bases at J, with 9 bases in the middle. CDR1 is LNHDA, CDR2 SQIVND, per germline (reference sequence). CDR3 sequence (DNA): TGTGCCAGTAGTAGCGGGATACCCTACGAGCAGTACTTC. It codes for CASSSGIPYEQYF.

The chain carries TRBV28 and TRBJ2-6, with 15 positions matching TRBD2. CDR1 is MDHEN and CDR2 is SYDVKM in the germline V gene. V was clipped by 5 bases and J by 1 base; unmatched bases: 3. This CDR3 is 18 amino acids long. CDR3 nucleotide sequence: TGTGCCAGCAGTGGACTAGCGGGAGGGAGGTCTGGGGCCAACGTCCTGACTTTC. Its translation is CASSGLAGGRSGANVLTF.

This clone was detected only once. The chain links TRBV7-6 to TRBJ2-2, with D possibly being TRBD1 (6 bases). V was pared by 4 bases and J by 0 bases, with 6 bases between. The CDR3 has 14 residues. Germline CDR1 SGHVS, CDR2 FNYEAQ. The DNA of the CDR3 is TGTGCCAGCAGCTGGACAGCGAACACCGGGGAGCTGTTTTTT. Its translation is CASSWTANTGELFF.

The chain links TRBV19 to TRBJ2-7; TRBD1 is a possible D gene (6 bases). The CDR3 covers 14 residues. Trimming took off 3 bases at V and 3 bases at J, with 12 bases between the two ends. Germline V gives CDR1 LNHDA, CDR2 SQIVND (reference sequence). CDR3 nucleotides: TGTGCCAGTAGTATTCGGTGGACAGACTACGAGCAGTACTTC. Its translation: CASSIRWTDYEQYF.

The chain carries TRBV29-1 and TRBJ2-7; D is uncertain. V was cut by 4 bases and J by 7 bases, with 14 bases left in between. The germline gives CDR1 SQVTM, CDR2 ANQGSEA. The CDR3 covers 12 residues. The CDR3 reads CSVAGAGREQYF. CDR3 sequence (DNA): TGCAGCGTTGCAGGTGCTGGTCGGGAGCAGTACTTC.

V and J are TRBV14 and TRBJ1-2; the match to TRBD1 covers 8 bases. The CDR3 spans 15 residues. Germline CDR1 SGHDN, CDR2 FVKESK. Trimming removed 5 bases from V and 4 bases from J; junction bases left unmatched: 9. CDR3 in amino acids: CASSTGTGPSYGYTF. CDR3 DNA sequence: TGTGCCAGCAGCACCGGGACAGGTCCCTCCTATGGCTACACCTTC.

This chain uses TRBV27 with TRBJ2-2, with no clear D. Trimming took off 3 bases at V and 1 base at J, with 3 bases between the two ends. Per germline, CDR1 MNHEY and CDR2 SMNVEV (reference sequence). The CDR3 spans 13 residues. The CDR3, as DNA: TGTGCCAGCAGTTTCCAGAACACCGGGGAGCTGTTTTTT. It yields the protein CASSFQNTGELFF.

The chain links TRBV10-3 to TRBJ2-3; the match to TRBD2 covers 7 bases. V trimming: 8 bases; J trimming: 3 bases; junction bases outside the gene matches: 8. The CDR3 contains 14 residues. CDR1 and CDR2 (germline): ENHRY, SYGVKD. CDR3 nucleotides: TGTGCCATCCTGGGGGAGGGTCTTACAGATACGCAGTATTTT. Amino acids: CAILGEGLTDTQYF.

The V call is TRBV11-2, the J call TRBJ2-1, with 13 nucleotides matching TRBD2. V was clipped by 4 bases and J by 10 bases; unmatched bases: 10. Germline lookup yields CDR1 SGHAT and CDR2 FQNNGV. The CDR3 extends over 16 amino acids. The CDR3 sequence: CASSYRTSGRSLEQFF. The CDR3 DNA follows: TGTGCCAGCAGCTATCGGACTAGCGGGAGATCACTCGAGCAGTTCTTC.

The chain recombines TRBV9 with TRBJ2-5; maybe TRBD2 (6 bases). CDR1 is SGDLS and CDR2 is YYNGEE in the germline V gene. The CDR3 runs 15 residues. V dropped 4 bases and J dropped 5 bases, with 18 bases sitting between them. CDR3 nucleotides: TGTGCCAGCAGCCCCTGGGCCCGAGGAGGGGAGACCCAGTACTTC. Residues: CASSPWARGGETQYF.